This TCR beta chain was identified in a study of blood T cell repertoires in COVID-19. For the study at large: Acute-phase and convalescent COVID-19 samples originated in the United States, Italy and Spain. T cells, B-cell-depleted T cells, or PBMCs provided the cDNA or gDNA that served as material.

Authors' methods: The authors estimated nucleated cell counts from reference gene primer amplification. Sequencing used immunoSEQ multiplex PCR; TCRdb keeps in-frame clones, though not all of them. That table supplies the V and J calls and clone size; D and trimming were determined from the DNA. The sample contains 130,000 to 150,000 clones, around 80% of which appear only once. CDR3 size: 17 residues. V dropped 2 bases and J dropped 0; count of bases not matched to a gene: 6. Germline V gene data show CDR1 as MDHEN and CDR2 as SYDVKM. Sequenced material: peripheral blood. The receptor comes from a human donor in a cohort sampled during active COVID-19. V and J are TRBV28 and TRBJ2-5; 10 bases match TRBD2. The DNA of the CDR3 is TGTGCCAGCAGTTTAGAGTTAGCGGGGGGCAACCAAGAGACCCAGTACTTC. As protein: CASSLELAGGNQETQYF.